The 27 T cell receptor beta chains in this list originate from one sample, sequenced in a study of T cells in Graves' hyperthyroidism and ophthalmopathy (dated by TCRdb to 2018 to 2020). The library was prepared using multiplex PCR. For sequencing, an Illumina HiSeq 2000 was employed. The TCR beta CDR3 regions were amplified from the RNA transcripts. The first round of RT-PCR for the TCR CDR3 was performed with the HTBI primer set and the Qiagen OneStep RT-PCR kit. TCRdb redid the processing of the public reads, applying fastp at Q25 and MiXCR, and retained in-frame beta chains. Rows are unified per CDR3 protein, each entry keeping the most common DNA and genes. This sample lists approximately 640,000 distinct CDR3 sequences; around a sixth were detected once. About a sixth of the sample rests with the top ten. The specimen sequenced was blood. The receptors derive from a man aged 50 to 59 with Graves' hyperthyroidism.

In this sample, this clonotype turned up many times. The V gene is TRBV27, the J gene TRBJ1-1; TRBD1 might be the D (5 bases). CDR3 length: 15 amino acids. The germline CDR1 and CDR2 sequences are MNHEY and SMNVEV (reference sequence). V lost 4 bases to trimming and J lost 0 bases, with 12 bases between them. The CDR3 is CASSSLTAMNTEAFF. CDR3 nucleotide sequence: TGTGCCAGCAGTTCCCTGACAGCAATGAACACTGAAGCTTTCTTT.

This clonotype came up a few times. The gene calls are TRBV5-1 and TRBJ1-5; maybe TRBD1 (5 bases). This CDR3 contains 14 residues. The ends were cut back, 4 bases at V and 1 base at J, with 9 bases in the middle. CDR1 and CDR2 (germline): SGHRS, YFSETQ. The CDR3 coding sequence is TGCGCCAGCAGCCCCGGGGACAGCAATCAGCCCCAGCATTTT. It encodes CASSPGDSNQPQHF.

There are many counts of this clonotype. The rearrangement uses TRBV6-2 or TRBV6-3 and TRBJ2-1; no clear D gene. CDR1 is MNHEY, CDR2 SVGEGT, per germline. This CDR3 region has 13 residues. Trimming pared 1 base from V and 5 bases from J, leaving 6 bases between. In DNA form, the CDR3 reads TGTGCCAGCAGTTACTTACTGGACAATGAGCAGTTCTTC. As protein: CASSYLLDNEQFF.

Concerning this clonotype: A read error may account for a junction end that differs from germline. The gene calls are TRBV6-5 and TRBJ1-4; D possibly corresponds to TRBD1 (5 bases). Germline V gives CDR1 MNHEY, CDR2 SVGAGI. The CDR3 length is 15 residues. The CDR3 is CASSYVAGTNEKLFF. CDR3 DNA: TGTGCCAGTAGTTACGTGGCAGGGACTAATGAAAAACTGTTTTTT.

This clonotype was detected only a few times. DNA of the CDR3: TGTGCCAGCAGTGAAGGGGCTAGCGGGAGCCACGAGCAGTACTTC. This codes for CASSEGASGSHEQYF. J is TRBJ2-7 and V is TRBV6-1; 10 bases are a match to TRBD2. J gave up 5 bases and V 1 base, and 5 bases lay outside the gene matches. This CDR3 comprises 15 residues. In germline, CDR1 is MNHNS, CDR2 SASEGT.

This clonotype has a count of ten or more. The rearrangement uses TRBV28 and TRBJ2-1; 16 positions agree with TRBD2. CDR3 length equals 20 residues. Germline V lookup: CDR1 MDHEN, CDR2 SYDVKM. Trimming cost V 5 bases and J 3 bases; bases outside gene matches: 13. CDR3 nucleotides: TGTGCCAGCAGTCCTGCCTCGGGACTAGCGGGAGGGCCGATCTACAATGAGCAGTTCTTC. Translating it yields CASSPASGLAGGPIYNEQFF.

The rearrangement joins TRBV4-3 to TRBJ1-2, with 7 bases fitting TRBD1. Germline lookup yields CDR1 LGHNA and CDR2 YSLEER. Trimming took 4 bases from V and 7 from J; bases not matched to a gene: 6. CDR3 length: 13 amino acids. CDR3 sequence reads: CASSPQGSGGYTF. The CDR3 DNA reads TGCGCCAGCAGCCCACAGGGGAGTGGTGGCTACACCTTC.

This clonotype was recorded at least ten times. This chain connects TRBV7-2 to TRBJ2-1; 13 bases map to TRBD2. The CDR3 runs 15 residues. Germline V gene lookup returns CDR1 SGHTA and CDR2 FQGNSA. V was clipped by 5 bases and J by 4 bases; unmatched bases: 2. CDR3 sequence: CASSRTSGGYNEQFF. Here the CDR3 DNA reads TGTGCCAGCAGCCGGACTAGCGGGGGATACAATGAGCAGTTCTTC. The full variable domain, with the rest looked up from reference TRBV7-2 and TRBJ2-1, is GAGVSQSPSNKVTEKGKDVELRCDPISGHTALYWYRQSLGQGLEFLIYFQGNSAPDKSGLPSDRFSAERTGGSVSTLTIQRTQQEDSAVYLCASSRTSGGYNEQFFGPGTRLTVL.

Note on this clonotype: A clone one base away is much larger, so this may be a read error. The rearrangement links TRBV19 to TRBJ2-2; D is unresolved. The CDR3 runs 14 residues. Germline V lookup: CDR1 LNHDA, CDR2 SQIVND (reference sequence). The CDR3 DNA reads TGTGCCAGTAGTAACACAGTAAACACCGCGGAGCTGTTTTTT. Residues: CASSNTVNTAELFF. Full variable domain (missing parts from reference TRBV19 and TRBJ2-2): DGGITQSPKYLFRKEGQNVTLSCEQNLNHDAMYWYRQDPGQGLRLIYYSQIVNDFQKGDIAEGYSVSREKKESFPLTVTSAQKNPTAFYLCASSNTVNTAELFFGEGSRLTVL.

The J gene is TRBJ2-1, the V gene TRBV6-1; TRBD2 matches at 8 bases. From germline, CDR1 is MNHNS and CDR2 SASEGT. This CDR3 contains 15 residues. J was trimmed by 10 bases and V by 6 bases; bases with no gene match: 14. The DNA of the CDR3 is TGTGCCAGCAGAGGGATGGCGGGAGGAGCCCACGAGCAGTTCTTC. Its translation: CASRGMAGGAHEQFF.

This clonotype was detected ten times or more. The rearrangement uses TRBV10-3 and TRBJ1-1; D perhaps matches TRBD1 (5 bases). Germline V gene sequence: CDR1 ENHRY, CDR2 SYGVKD. The CDR3 contains 15 residues. Trimming shortened V by 3 bases and J by 3 bases, and 14 bases separated the two germline ends. The chain's CDR3 is CAISEAGIEYTEAFF. In DNA form, the CDR3 reads TGTGCCATCAGTGAAGCAGGGATTGAGTACACTGAAGCTTTCTTT.

This clonotype has just a few counts. The J gene is TRBJ2-1, the V gene TRBV11-2, with 7 bases matching TRBD2. J was trimmed by 0 bases and V by 4 bases; bases with no gene match: 6. The CDR3 covers 16 residues. CDR1 is SGHAT, CDR2 FQNNGV, per germline. CDR3 DNA: TGTGCCAGCAGCTGGGGAGGGGACCCCTCCTACAATGAGCAGTTCTTC. Protein: CASSWGGDPSYNEQFF.

Ten or more counts support this clonotype. The rearrangement joins TRBV7-8 to TRBJ2-2; D is unresolved. CDR3 length: 16 residues. Germline CDR1 SGHVS, CDR2 FQNEAQ. Trimming left V 5 bases short and J 6 bases short, with 19 bases between. The CDR3 DNA follows: TGTGCCAGCAGCCCGCGACGGATTCTCAACGCCGGGGAGCTGTTTTTT. Amino acids: CASSPRRILNAGELFF. The whole variable domain, filled in from reference TRBV7-8 and TRBJ2-2, reads GAGVSQSPRYKVAKRGQDVALRCDPISGHVSLFWYQQALGQGPEFLTYFQNEAQLDKSGLPSDRFFAERPEGSVSTLKIQRTQQEDSAVYLCASSPRRILNAGELFFGEGSRLTVL.

This clonotype turned up a few times. The genes are TRBV6-1 and TRBJ1-4; D remains unclear. Germline values: CDR1 MNHNS, CDR2 SASEGT. This CDR3 is built from 13 residues. Trimming stripped 8 bases from V and 7 bases from J, with 14 bases between. The CDR3 coding sequence is TGTGCCAGCCAGACCGAGCCCCCTGAAAAACTGTTTTTT. The encoded protein is CASQTEPPEKLFF.

As for this clonotype: This clone may be a read error of a much larger clone one base away. The chain has TRBV2 and TRBJ2-3; 8 bases are a match to TRBD2. With V trimmed by 11 bases and J by 2 bases, 12 bases remained unmatched. Germline lookup yields CDR1 SNHLY and CDR2 FYNNEI. The CDR3 consists of 15 residues. The CDR3 region has the DNA TGTGCCGGCAATCCGGGACTAGTCCCCACAGATACGCAGTATTTT. Translation gives CAGNPGLVPTDTQYF.

This clonotype has a count of ten or more. V and J are TRBV28 and TRBJ2-3, with D possibly TRBD2 on 5 matching bases. CDR3 length: 16 amino acids. CDR1 is MDHEN and CDR2 is SYDVKM in the germline V gene. V was pared by 7 bases and J by 2 bases, with 19 bases between. In nucleotides, the CDR3 is TGTGCCAGCACCGGAGCGGTCTCACCCCTCACAGATACGCAGTATTTT. The encoded protein is CASTGAVSPLTDTQYF.

In its sample, this clonotype was seen many times. V is TRBV2 and J is TRBJ2-7; 9 bases are a match to TRBD2. Germline assignment: CDR1 SNHLY and CDR2 FYNNEI. The J segment lost 2 bases and the V segment lost 6 bases, leaving 20 bases of the junction unmatched. This CDR3 contains 19 residues. The DNA for the CDR3 is TGTGCCAGCAGCCCTGCAGCGGGAGGTGGTGGCACCATACCCTACGAGCAGTACTTC. Its protein product is CASSPAAGGGGTIPYEQYF. Full variable domain (outside the CDR3, taken from reference TRBV2 and TRBJ2-7): EPEVTQTPSHQVTQMGQEVILRCVPISNHLYFYWYRQILGQKVEFLVSFYNNEISEKSEIFDDQFSVERPDGSNFTLKIRSTKLEDSAMYFCASSPAAGGGGTIPYEQYFGPGTRLTVT.

This clonotype was counted at least ten times. CDR3 coding DNA: TGTGCCAGCAGTTACTCGATAGCGGAAGTCACCGGAGATACGCAGTATTTT. Residues: CASSYSIAEVTGDTQYF. The J gene is TRBJ2-3, the V gene TRBV6-5; possibly TRBD2 for D (6 bases). Germline loops: CDR1 MNHEY, CDR2 SVGAGI. CDR3 length: 17 residues. V shed 0 bases and J shed 5 bases, with 18 bases lying between them.

The table lists this clonotype with many counts. The V and J genes are TRBV18 and TRBJ1-4; D not certain. Germline V gene data show CDR1 as KGHSH and CDR2 as LQKENI. This CDR3 comprises 15 residues. Trimming stripped 5 bases from V and 7 bases from J, with 17 bases between. This chain's CDR3 is CASSSPGPRGEKLFF. The CDR3 DNA is TGTGCCAGCTCAAGTCCGGGCCCGCGGGGTGAAAAACTGTTTTTT.

This clonotype was observed many times. The rearrangement uses TRBV28 and TRBJ2-1; 9 bases are shared with TRBD2. With V trimmed by 4 bases and J by 2 bases, 6 bases remained unmatched. The CDR3 has 16 residues. Germline V CDR1 and CDR2: MDHEN, SYDVKM. The CDR3 spells CASSSRLAAAYNEQFF. CDR3 DNA sequence: TGTGCCAGCAGTTCCCGACTAGCGGCGGCCTACAATGAGCAGTTCTTC.

Many counts were recorded for this clonotype. This chain joins TRBV27 and TRBJ2-1; possibly TRBD2 for D (5 bases). Trimming took off 2 bases at V and 2 bases at J, with 7 bases between the two ends. This CDR3 has 14 amino acids. Germline CDR1 and CDR2: MNHEY and SMNVEV (reference sequence). CDR3 region: CASSLTTTYNEQFF. In DNA, the CDR3 is TGTGCCAGCAGTTTAACGACTACCTACAATGAGCAGTTCTTC.

In this sample, this clonotype turned up many times. J is TRBJ2-3 and V is TRBV7-2, with 10 bases that match TRBD2. Germline V gives CDR1 SGHTA, CDR2 FQGNSA. The junction had 4 bases not matched to a gene; V was cut back by 5 bases and J by 2 bases. CDR3 length equals 15 residues. As DNA, the CDR3 is TGTGCCAGCAGCAGAGGACTAGCGGTCACAGATACGCAGTATTTT. Protein: CASSRGLAVTDTQYF. The variable domain in full, completed from reference TRBV7-2 and TRBJ2-3, reads GAGVSQSPSNKVTEKGKDVELRCDPISGHTALYWYRQSLGQGLEFLIYFQGNSAPDKSGLPSDRFSAERTGGSVSTLTIQRTQQEDSAVYLCASSRGLAVTDTQYFGPGTRLTVL.

This clonotype was observed many times. This chain links TRBV28 with TRBJ1-5; 7 bases align to TRBD1. CDR1 MDHEN and CDR2 SYDVKM come from the germline V gene. The CDR3 runs 18 residues. J gave up 1 base and V 6 bases, and 15 bases lay outside the gene matches. The CDR3 sequence is CASSIWGARDRSNQPQHF. As DNA, the CDR3 is TGTGCCAGCAGCATATGGGGGGCCCGGGACAGAAGCAATCAGCCCCAGCATTTT.

Ten or more counts support this clonotype. J is TRBJ2-1 and V is TRBV28; maybe TRBD2 (5 bases). The CDR3 has 14 residues. V lost 7 bases and J 2 bases, leaving 12 bases between the germline ends. Germline V gene data show CDR1 as MDHEN and CDR2 as SYDVKM. CDR3 in amino acids: CASTPTGAYNEQFF. The CDR3 DNA is TGTGCCAGCACCCCCACCGGGGCCTACAATGAGCAGTTCTTC.

In this sample, this clonotype turned up many times. The V call is TRBV12-3 or TRBV12-4, the J call TRBJ2-5, with a tentative D call TRBD1 (6 bases). CDR3 length: 15 residues. Between the trimmed V and J ends, which lost 6 bases and 1 base, there was a span of 15 bases. The DNA for the CDR3 is TGTGCCAGCAGACCACCTGTGACAGGCCAAGAGACCCAGTACTTC. This encodes CASRPPVTGQETQYF.

This clonotype was found many times. The CDR3 loop reads CASSRPSSYNEQFF. The DNA of the CDR3 is TGTGCCAGCAGCCGTCCGAGCTCCTACAATGAGCAGTTCTTC. This sequence joins TRBV3-1 and TRBJ2-1; D gene ambiguous. Germline CDR1 LGHDT, CDR2 YNNKEL (reference sequence). V dropped 4 bases and J dropped 0 bases, with 7 bases sitting between them. The CDR3 runs 14 residues.

This clonotype was detected ten times or more. The CDR3 sequence is CASSQDRGRGYTF. The CDR3 nucleotides are TGCGCCAGCAGCCAAGATCGCGGTCGGGGCTACACCTTC. V gene TRBV4-1 combines with J gene TRBJ1-2; unclear D gene. The CDR3 runs to 13 residues. CDR1 and CDR2 (germline): MGHRA, YSYEKL. The V gene lost 0 bases and the J gene lost 8 bases, with 10 bases spanning the gap.